Listed here is a single T cell receptor beta chain. No antigen is known for it. These data are taken from a study of T cells after yellow fever vaccination. About the study: Preparing low-cell-number fractions relied on SMART-Seq v4 Ultra Low Input. Study outcomes and limitations: Most clones from primary vaccination were detected again post-booster (about 95% CD4, around 88% CD8).

In making TCR cDNA, 5'RACE template switching added a universal primer site and UMIs to it. A single record per CDR3 protein comes from TCRdb applying MiXCR to the 5' RACE reads. Of some 320,000 distinct CDR3 sequences listed, over 8.5% are singletons. Material: CD4+ T cells sorted from PBMCs, obtained 45 days after the yellow fever booster vaccination. The receptor was isolated from a man younger than 35 who received the YFV17D yellow fever vaccine.

The CDR3 is CASSPEGRTEAFF. CDR3 nucleotide sequence: TGTGCCAGTAGCCCGGAGGGTAGGACTGAAGCTTTCTTT. The chain links TRBV19 to TRBJ1-1; D remains ambiguous. V lost 6 bases, J lost 5 bases, and 13 bases lay in between. This CDR3 is built from 13 residues. Germline assignment: CDR1 LNHDA and CDR2 SQIVND (reference sequence).